Below are 18 T cell receptor beta chains sequenced from a single sample in a study of blood T cell repertoires in COVID-19. Profiled with immunoSEQ multiplex PCR; TCRdb holds only in-frame clones, not every one. The table records 70,000 or so clones, about nine tenths of them present only once. Sequenced: peripheral blood. Receptors were obtained from a human donor in a cohort sampled during active COVID-19.

This chain uses TRBV4-3 with TRBJ2-7; TRBD1 matches at 11 bases. Unmatched junction bases numbered 7, after V lost 6 bases and J lost 3 bases. This CDR3 has 15 amino acids. Germline assignment: CDR1 LGHNA and CDR2 YSLEER. The CDR3 is CASSTRTGGVYEQYF. The CDR3 DNA is TGCGCCAGCAGTACCAGGACAGGGGGCGTCTACGAGCAGTACTTC.

The chain joins TRBV27 to TRBJ2-3; D possibly corresponds to TRBD1 (5 bases). Trimming shortened V by 2 bases and J by 4 bases, and 19 bases separated the two germline ends. This CDR3 has 17 amino acids. The germline gives CDR1 MNHEY, CDR2 SMNVEV (reference sequence). In DNA form, the CDR3 reads TGTGCCAGCAGTTTAATTCGGGTCGGCCAGGGTCCAGATACGCAGTATTTT. Translating it yields CASSLIRVGQGPDTQYF.

This chain uses TRBV6-5 with TRBJ2-3, with 7 bases lining up with TRBD1. Germline CDR1 MNHEY, CDR2 SVGAGI. The CDR3 is 14 amino acids. The V and J ends lost 5 bases and 0 bases, in that order; junction bases with no gene match: 2. As DNA, the CDR3 is TGTGCCAGCAGTCCGACAGGGAGCACAGATACGCAGTATTTT. Its protein product is CASSPTGSTDTQYF.

The chain recombines TRBV6-5 with TRBJ2-7; TRBD2 matches 7 bases. CDR3 size: 15 residues. Germline CDR1 MNHEY, CDR2 SVGAGI. The ends lost 7 bases at V and 1 base at J; junction bases unmatched: 10. CDR3: CASTKPGGGSYEQYF. In DNA, the CDR3 is TGTGCCAGCACCAAACCGGGGGGTGGGTCCTACGAGCAGTACTTC.

The chain couples TRBV28 to TRBJ1-1; D unresolved. CDR3 length equals 11 residues. The V end lost 3 bases, the J end lost 4 bases, and 3 bases lay between the germline ends. CDR1 MDHEN and CDR2 SYDVKM come from the germline V gene. The CDR3 region is CASSFGTEAFF. The DNA of the CDR3 is TGTGCCAGCAGTTTCGGCACTGAAGCTTTCTTT.

The CDR3 spells CASSLAGGRAGNEQFF. The CDR3 bases are TGTGCCAGCAGCTTGGCCGGCGGGAGGGCCGGGAATGAGCAGTTCTTC. The chain combines TRBV5-4 with TRBJ2-1; 9 nucleotides agree with TRBD2. Germline V gives CDR1 SGHNT, CDR2 YYREEE (reference sequence). The CDR3 has 16 residues. With 0 bases clipped from V and 7 bases from J, the junction kept 8 bases outside the gene matches.

The rearrangement links TRBV5-4 to TRBJ2-7; D possibly corresponds to TRBD2 (6 bases). Per the germline V gene, CDR1 is SGHNT and CDR2 is YYREEE (reference sequence). The V end lost 0 bases, the J end lost 4 bases, and 14 bases lay between the germline ends. The length of the CDR3 is 15 residues. The chain's CDR3 is CASSLVGGRRYEQYF. CDR3 nucleotide sequence: TGTGCCAGCAGCTTGGTGGGAGGTAGGAGGTACGAGCAGTACTTC.

The chain combines TRBV5-1 with TRBJ2-5; tentatively, D is TRBD1 (6 bases). Germline V CDR1 and CDR2: SGHRS, YFSETQ. The V end lost 0 bases, the J end lost 4 bases, and 16 bases lay between the germline ends. This CDR3 region has 16 residues. The CDR3 DNA reads TGCGCCAGCAGCTTGGGGGGAAGCAGGGGCAGAGAGACCCAGTACTTC. Its translation is CASSLGGSRGRETQYF.

The chain has TRBV27 and TRBJ2-7; perhaps TRBD1 as D (5 bases). The CDR3 sequence is 16 residues long. V was clipped by 3 bases and J by 2 bases, with 17 bases between them. Per the germline V gene, CDR1 is MNHEY and CDR2 is SMNVEV (reference sequence). The CDR3 nucleotides read TGTGCCAGCAGTTTCTTATACCCGACAGACACCTACGAGCAGTACTTC. Residues: CASSFLYPTDTYEQYF.

This clone was seen once. CDR3 bases: TGTGCCAGCAGTATCGGAGGGTCGGGGACTGAAGCTTTCTTT. Protein product: CASSIGGSGTEAFF. V gene TRBV11-2 combines with J gene TRBJ1-1; the D is unclear. This CDR3 region has 14 residues. Trimming removed 6 bases at V and 5 bases at J, with 16 bases between. The germline gives CDR1 SGHAT, CDR2 FQNNGV.

V gene TRBV24-1 combines with J gene TRBJ1-2; weak D call: TRBD1 (6 bases). The germline V gene encodes CDR1 KGHDR and CDR2 SFDVKD. The CDR3 spans 15 residues. With 4 bases removed from V and 5 bases from J, the gap between germline ends came to 16 bases. CDR3 in amino acids: CATSERTAPFYGYTF. CDR3 bases: TGTGCCACCAGTGAAAGGACAGCCCCTTTTTATGGCTACACCTTC.

The gene calls are TRBV27 and TRBJ1-5, with a weak D call TRBD1 (5 bases). Germline CDR1 MNHEY, CDR2 SMNVEV (reference sequence). V was shortened by 2 bases and J by 11 bases, with 19 bases between the two germline ends. This CDR3 comprises 15 residues. The CDR3 DNA reads as TGTGCCAGCAGTTTAAGTGCGGGGCCGCGGGGGGCCCAGCATTTT. Translation: CASSLSAGPRGAQHF.

V is TRBV18 and J is TRBJ2-7; TRBD2 matches 11 bases. This CDR3 is 17 amino acids long. J lost 0 bases, V lost 3 bases, and 7 bases had no gene match. In germline, CDR1 is KGHSH, CDR2 LQKENI. CDR3 loop: CASSPPGLADNSYEQYF. The CDR3 region has the DNA TGTGCCAGCTCACCCCCGGGACTAGCGGACAACTCCTACGAGCAGTACTTC.

The chain is built from TRBV28 and TRBJ1-5; perhaps TRBD1 as D (5 bases). CDR1 and CDR2 from the germline V gene are MDHEN and SYDVKM. V lost 6 bases, J lost 0 bases, and 27 bases lay in between. CDR3 length equals 20 residues. In DNA, the CDR3 is TGTGCCAGCAGCTCACCCTGGGGTAAGACAGCCTATTCTAGCAATCAGCCCCAGCATTTT. This sequence encodes CASSSPWGKTAYSSNQPQHF.

This sequence joins TRBV12-3 or TRBV12-4 and TRBJ2-3; TRBD1 might be the D (6 bases). V was cut by 5 bases and J by 3 bases, with 9 bases left in between. This CDR3 contains 13 residues. This chain's CDR3 is CASSATGTDTQYF. CDR3 sequence (DNA): TGTGCCAGCAGTGCTACAGGGACAGATACGCAGTATTTT.

This clone appeared once. This sequence joins TRBV30 and TRBJ2-2; D is ambiguous. The V gene's germline CDR1 is GTSNPN and CDR2 SVGIG (reference sequence). V was trimmed by 1 base and J by 1 base, leaving 7 bases between them. This CDR3 is 14 amino acids long. This chain's CDR3 is CAWSALGNTGELFF. Here the CDR3 DNA reads TGTGCCTGGAGTGCTCTCGGGAACACCGGGGAGCTGTTTTTT.

The CDR3 DNA reads as TGTGCCATCAGTGGACAGCGTAATGAAAAACTGTTTTTT. Translating gives CAISGQRNEKLFF. V and J are TRBV10-3 and TRBJ1-4; a weak D match, TRBD1 (5 bases). Germline-derived CDR1 and CDR2 are ENHRY and SYGVKD. Trimming left V 4 bases short and J 4 bases short, with 7 bases between. CDR3 length: 13 residues.

The chain links TRBV2 to TRBJ2-3, with D tentatively TRBD1 (6 bases). This CDR3 contains 14 residues. The V and J ends lost 6 bases and 2 bases respectively, with 12 bases between them. In germline, CDR1 is SNHLY, CDR2 FYNNEI. The DNA of the CDR3 is TGTGCCAGCAGGTTGGACAGAAACACAGATACGCAGTATTTT. This codes for CASRLDRNTDTQYF. Full variable domain (rest looked up from reference TRBV2 and TRBJ2-3): EPEVTQTPSHQVTQMGQEVILRCVPISNHLYFYWYRQILGQKVEFLVSFYNNEISEKSEIFDDQFSVERPDGSNFTLKIRSTKLEDSAMYFCASRLDRNTDTQYFGPGTRLTVL.